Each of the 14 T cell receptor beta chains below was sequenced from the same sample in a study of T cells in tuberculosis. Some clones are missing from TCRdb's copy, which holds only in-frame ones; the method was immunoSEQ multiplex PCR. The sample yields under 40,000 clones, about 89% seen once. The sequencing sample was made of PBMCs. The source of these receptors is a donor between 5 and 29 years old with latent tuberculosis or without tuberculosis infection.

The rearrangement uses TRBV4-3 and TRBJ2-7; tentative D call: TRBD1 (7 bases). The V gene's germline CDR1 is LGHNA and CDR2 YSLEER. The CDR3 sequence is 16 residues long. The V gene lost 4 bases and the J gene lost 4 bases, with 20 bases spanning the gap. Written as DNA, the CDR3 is TGCGCCAGCAGCCCCCTCAGGGGGGAAGAAGGGTACGAGCAGTACTTC. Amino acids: CASSPLRGEEGYEQYF.

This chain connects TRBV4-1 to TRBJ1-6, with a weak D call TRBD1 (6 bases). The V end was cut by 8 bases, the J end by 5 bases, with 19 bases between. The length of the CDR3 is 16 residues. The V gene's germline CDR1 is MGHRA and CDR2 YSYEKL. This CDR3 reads CASGPQIRQDNSPLHF. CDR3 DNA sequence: TGCGCCAGCGGGCCGCAAATCCGACAGGATAATTCACCCCTCCACTTT.

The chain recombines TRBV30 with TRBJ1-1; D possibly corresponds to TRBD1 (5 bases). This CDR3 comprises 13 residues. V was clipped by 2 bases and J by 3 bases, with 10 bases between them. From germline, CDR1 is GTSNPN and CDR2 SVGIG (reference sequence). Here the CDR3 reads CAWSPGGDTEAFF. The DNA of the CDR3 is TGTGCCTGGAGTCCGGGGGGGGACACTGAAGCTTTCTTT.

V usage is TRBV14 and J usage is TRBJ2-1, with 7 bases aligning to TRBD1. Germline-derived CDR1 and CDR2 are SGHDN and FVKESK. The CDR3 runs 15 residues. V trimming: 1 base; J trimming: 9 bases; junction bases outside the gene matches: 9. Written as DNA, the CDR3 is TGTGCCAGCAGCCAAGTCGATCGGACAGGTATTGAGCAGTTCTTC. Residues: CASSQVDRTGIEQFF.

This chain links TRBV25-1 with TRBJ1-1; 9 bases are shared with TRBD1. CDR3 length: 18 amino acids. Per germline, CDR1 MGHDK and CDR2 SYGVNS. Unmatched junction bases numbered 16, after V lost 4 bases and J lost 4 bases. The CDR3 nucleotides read TGTGCCAGCAGTGGGGGAACAGGGGGCGCCTTTAAGGCCACTGAAGCTTTCTTT. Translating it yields CASSGGTGGAFKATEAFF.

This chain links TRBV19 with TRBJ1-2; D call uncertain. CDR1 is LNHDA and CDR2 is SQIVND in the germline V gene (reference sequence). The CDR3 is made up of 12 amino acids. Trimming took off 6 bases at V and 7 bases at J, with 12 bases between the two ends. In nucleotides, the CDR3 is TGTGCCAGTAGATCGGGGTTGCGTGGCTACACCTTC. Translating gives CASRSGLRGYTF.

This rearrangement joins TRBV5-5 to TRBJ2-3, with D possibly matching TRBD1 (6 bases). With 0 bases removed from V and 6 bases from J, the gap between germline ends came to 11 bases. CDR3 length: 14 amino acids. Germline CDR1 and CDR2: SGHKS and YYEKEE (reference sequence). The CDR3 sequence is CASSLEGGEDTQYF. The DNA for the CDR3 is TGTGCCAGCAGCTTGGAAGGGGGAGAGGATACGCAGTATTTT.

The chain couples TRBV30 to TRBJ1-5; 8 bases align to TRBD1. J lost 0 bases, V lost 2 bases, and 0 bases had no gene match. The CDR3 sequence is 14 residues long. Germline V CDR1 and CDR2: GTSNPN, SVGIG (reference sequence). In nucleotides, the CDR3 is TGTGCCTGGAGTACAGGGGGTAGCAATCAGCCCCAGCATTTT. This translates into CAWSTGGSNQPQHF.

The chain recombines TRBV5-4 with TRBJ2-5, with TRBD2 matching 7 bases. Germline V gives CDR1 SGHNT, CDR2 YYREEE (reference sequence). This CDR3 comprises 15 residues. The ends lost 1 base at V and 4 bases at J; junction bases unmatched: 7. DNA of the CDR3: TGTGCCAGCAGCTTGCTGGCGGGGGTCGGAGAGACCCAGTACTTC. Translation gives CASSLLAGVGETQYF.

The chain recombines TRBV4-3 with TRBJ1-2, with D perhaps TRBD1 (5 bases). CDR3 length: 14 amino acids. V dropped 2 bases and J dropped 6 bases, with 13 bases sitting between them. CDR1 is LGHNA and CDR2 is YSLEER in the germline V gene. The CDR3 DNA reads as TGCGCCAGCAGCCAACTCCCGGGGGGGGATGGCTACACCTTC. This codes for CASSQLPGGDGYTF.

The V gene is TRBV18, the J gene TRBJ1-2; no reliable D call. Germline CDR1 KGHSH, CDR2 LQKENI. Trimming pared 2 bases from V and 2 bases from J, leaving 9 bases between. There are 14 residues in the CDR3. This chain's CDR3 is CASSPSAANYGYTF. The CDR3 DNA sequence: TGTGCCAGCTCACCATCGGCGGCAAACTATGGCTACACCTTC.

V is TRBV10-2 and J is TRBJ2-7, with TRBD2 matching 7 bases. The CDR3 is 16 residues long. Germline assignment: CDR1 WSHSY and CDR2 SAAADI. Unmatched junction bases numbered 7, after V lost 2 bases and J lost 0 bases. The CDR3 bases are TGCGCCAGCAGTGAGGTCCGTAGGACTAGCTCCTACGAGCAGTACTTC. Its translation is CASSEVRRTSSYEQYF.

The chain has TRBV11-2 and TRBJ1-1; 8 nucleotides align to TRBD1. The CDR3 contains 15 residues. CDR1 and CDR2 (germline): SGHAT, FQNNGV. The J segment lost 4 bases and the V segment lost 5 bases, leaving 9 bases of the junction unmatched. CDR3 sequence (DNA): TGTGCCAGCAGCCCCCCCGGACAGGGAGGCACTGAAGCTTTCTTT. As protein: CASSPPGQGGTEAFF.

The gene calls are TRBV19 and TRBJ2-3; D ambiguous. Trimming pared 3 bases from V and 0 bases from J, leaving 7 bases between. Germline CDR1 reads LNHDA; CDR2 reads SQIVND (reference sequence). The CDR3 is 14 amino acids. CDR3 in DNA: TGTGCCAGTAGTATCAGGCTCAGCACAGATACGCAGTATTTT. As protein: CASSIRLSTDTQYF.